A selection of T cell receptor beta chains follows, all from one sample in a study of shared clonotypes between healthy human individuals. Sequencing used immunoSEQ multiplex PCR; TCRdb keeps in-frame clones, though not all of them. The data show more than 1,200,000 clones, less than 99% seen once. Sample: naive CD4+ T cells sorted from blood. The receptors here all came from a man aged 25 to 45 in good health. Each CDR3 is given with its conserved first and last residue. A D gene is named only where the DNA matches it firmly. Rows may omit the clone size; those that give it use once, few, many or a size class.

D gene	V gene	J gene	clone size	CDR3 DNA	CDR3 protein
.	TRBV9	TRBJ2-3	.	TGTGCCAGCAGCGTAGGTGGCAGCCCCTGGGCAGATACGCAGTATTTT	CASSVGGSPWADTQYF
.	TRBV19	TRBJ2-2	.	TGTGCCAGTAGTATAGGCCCTCTAGCGCCTAGACACACCGGGGAGCTGTTTTTT	CASSIGPLAPRHTGELFF
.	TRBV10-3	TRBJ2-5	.	TGTGCCATCAGCCAACCCGGAGAGACCCAGTACTTC	CAISQPGETQYF
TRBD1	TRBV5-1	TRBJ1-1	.	TGCGCCAGCAGCCCCTTGACAGGGGAGGTTGAAGCTTTCTTT	CASSPLTGEVEAFF
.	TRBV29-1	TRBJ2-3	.	TGCAGCGTCGCAGGGTCCCCCACAGATACGCAGTATTTT	CSVAGSPTDTQYF
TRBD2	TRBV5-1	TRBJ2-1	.	TGCGCCAGCAGCATGACTTTAGCGGGACCCCCGATTTACAATGAGCAGTTCTTC	CASSMTLAGPPIYNEQFF
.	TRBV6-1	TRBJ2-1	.	TGTGCCAGCAGTGAGGGACCGGCGGTACCGTTGGGGTTCTTC	CASSEGPAVPLGFF
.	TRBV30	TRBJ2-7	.	TGTGCCTGGAGTGTACGTTGGGGAGTCGAGCAGTACTTC	CAWSVRWGVEQYF
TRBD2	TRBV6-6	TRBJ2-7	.	TGTGCCAGCAGCCATACTAGCGTGAGCTCCTACGAGCAGTACTTC	CASSHTSVSSYEQYF
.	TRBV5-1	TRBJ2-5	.	TGCGCCAGCAGCTTGGCCAGCGGGACAGCCCAAGAGACCCAGTACTTC	CASSLASGTAQETQYF
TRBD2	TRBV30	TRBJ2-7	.	TGTGCCTGGAGTGGGGGACTAGTCGACGAGCAGTACTTC	CAWSGGLVDEQYF
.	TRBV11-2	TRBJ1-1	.	TGTGCCAGCAGCTTGGAAACCGGGACCGAAGCTTTCTTT	CASSLETGTEAFF
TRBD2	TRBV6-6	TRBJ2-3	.	TGTGCCAGCAGTTACGGACTAGCGGGAACAGATACGCAGTATTTT	CASSYGLAGTDTQYF
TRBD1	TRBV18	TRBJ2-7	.	TGTGCCAGCTCACCGGGACAGGGGACCGTCGAGCAGTACTTC	CASSPGQGTVEQYF
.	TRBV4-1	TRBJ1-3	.	TGCGCCAGCAGCCAAGTTTTCGGCACCATATATTTT	CASSQVFGTIYF
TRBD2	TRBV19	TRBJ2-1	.	TGTGCCAGTAGTGTCCCTTCTAGCGGATATGGAAATGAGCAGTTCTTC	CASSVPSSGYGNEQFF
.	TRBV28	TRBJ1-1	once	TGTGCCAGCAGTTTGCAGAAAACTCCTATGAACACTGAAGCTTTCTTT	CASSLQKTPMNTEAFF
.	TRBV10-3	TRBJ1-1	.	TGTGCCATCAGTGCAAAAGGGGGAAATTTAGAAGCTTTCTTT	CAISAKGGNLEAFF
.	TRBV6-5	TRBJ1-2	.	TGTGCCAGCAGGGGCGGCTATGGCTACACCTTC	CASRGGYGYTF